The rows below give T cell receptor beta chains drawn from one sample of a study of shared clonotypes between healthy human individuals. Assay: immunoSEQ multiplex PCR; the TCRdb copy retains only in-frame clones and omits some. The data contain over a million clones, 75% to 80% of them seen just once; the ten biggest clones take up roughly 0.57%. The sequenced material came from memory CD4+ T cells from PBMCs. These receptors all stem from a man aged 18 to 30 in good health. Some clones in this sample may be carry-over from other donors' samples. Each CDR3 is given with its conserved first and last residue. D genes are given only for firm matches.

>TRBJ2-7|14|TRBV9|-
CASSPDSWGNEQYF
>TRBJ2-7|15|TRBV7-2|-
CASSLRSGEFYEQYF
>TRBJ2-1|14|TRBV7-3|TRBD1
CASSLDRDSDEQFF
>TRBJ2-7|15|TRBV5-1|TRBD2
CASSLGGSGKGEQYF
>TRBJ1-2|15|TRBV5-1|-
CASSFSPGLTGGYTF
>TRBJ2-1|13|TRBV5-5|-
CASSLLQTNEQFF
>TRBJ2-1|18|TRBV5-1|TRBD2
CASSFGAELAGVYNEQFF
>TRBJ2-7|12|TRBV27|-
CASRPSPYEQYF
>-|15|TRBV19|TRBD2
CASSISAGITYEQYF
>TRBJ1-2|15|TRBV27|-
CASTKVSGSNYGYTF
>TRBJ2-2|17|TRBV5-4|-
CASSLDLTTVNTGELFF
>TRBJ2-7|15|TRBV6-5|TRBD1
CASSYATGPAHEQYF
>TRBJ2-5|12|TRBV5-6|-
CASSLSQETQYF
>TRBJ2-1|16|TRBV7-9|TRBD2
CASSLRISGSVNEQFF
>TRBJ2-2|13|TRBV28|TRBD1
CASIKGATGELFF
>TRBJ1-4|14|TRBV5-1|-
CASSGGTRSEKLFF
>TRBJ2-1|15|TRBV11-2|-
CASSGESTRMDEQFF
>TRBJ1-2|16|TRBV27|-
CASSSYRLPMTYGYTF
>TRBJ1-3|13|TRBV19|-
CASSIIRGNTIYF
>TRBJ2-1|12|TRBV5-1|-
CASSEVLNEQFF
>TRBJ2-2|15|TRBV10-3|TRBD2
CAIGGLAGATGELFF
>TRBJ2-5|15|TRBV9|-
CASSVVSGSGETQYF
>TRBJ1-1|13|TRBV7-2|-
CASSGYKNTEAFF
>TRBJ2-1|14|TRBV2|TRBD1
CASSTGGSGNEQFF
>TRBJ1-2|14|TRBV6-5|TRBD1
CASSYSGRGQGYTF
>TRBJ1-2|13|TRBV6-1|-
CASAYRRNYGYTF
>TRBJ2-2|14|TRBV6-5|-
CASSYSRGFGELFF
>TRBJ2-1|15|TRBV4-2|-
CASSQDSPVPNEQFF
>TRBJ2-1|14|TRBV29-1|-
CSALGQRRVNEQFF
>TRBJ2-7|13|TRBV5-6|-
CASSPREGYEQYF
>TRBJ2-3|17|TRBV28|TRBD1
CASSPNLAGTGLDTQYF
>TRBJ2-1|16|TRBV11-3|-
CASSLGGGRGLNEQFF
>TRBJ2-1|15|TRBV5-1|TRBD2
CASSLLAGVGNEQFF
>TRBJ2-1|12|TRBV10-1|-
CASSTGSDEQFF
>TRBJ1-5|14|TRBV9|-
CASSVEGSGQPQHF
>TRBJ1-2|15|TRBV7-2|-
CASSLVEGDFYGYTF
>TRBJ1-4|16|TRBV28|-
CASSPVGLATNEKLFF
>TRBJ2-7|11|TRBV11-3|-
CASSLKGEQYF
>TRBJ2-1|15|TRBV7-3|-
CASSLRGNQVDEQFF
>TRBJ1-5|16|TRBV21-1|-
CASSVKGVDSNQPQHF